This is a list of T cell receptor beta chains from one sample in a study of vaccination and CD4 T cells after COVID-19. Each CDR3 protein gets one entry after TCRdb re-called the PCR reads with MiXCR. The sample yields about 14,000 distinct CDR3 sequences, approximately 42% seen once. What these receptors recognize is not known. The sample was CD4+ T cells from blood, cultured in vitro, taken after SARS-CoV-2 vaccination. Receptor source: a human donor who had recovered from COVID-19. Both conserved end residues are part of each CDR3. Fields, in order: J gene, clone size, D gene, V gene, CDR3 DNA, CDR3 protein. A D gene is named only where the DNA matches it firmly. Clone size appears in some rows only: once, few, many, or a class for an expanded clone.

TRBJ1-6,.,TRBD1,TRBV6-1,TGTGCCAGCAACTCAAGGGCAGGGGGAAATTCACCCCTCCACTTT,CASNSRAGGNSPLHF
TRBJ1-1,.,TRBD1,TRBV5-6,TGTGCCAGCAGCCGAACCCAGGGGGGCACTGAAGCTTTCTTT,CASSRTQGGTEAFF
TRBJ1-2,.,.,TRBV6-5,TGTGCCAGCAGTTACTCGACAGTCCCTAACTATGGCTACACCTTC,CASSYSTVPNYGYTF
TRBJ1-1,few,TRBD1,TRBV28,TGTGCCAGCAGTCACCTCTATGTACAGGGGAAGAACACTGAAGCTTTCTTT,CASSHLYVQGKNTEAFF
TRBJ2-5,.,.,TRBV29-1,TGCAGCGTAGACATGTTCAACTCAGAGACCCAGTACTTC,CSVDMFNSETQYF
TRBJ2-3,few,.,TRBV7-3,TGTGCCAGCAGCCCTCGGACGAGGGCTGGCACAGATACGCAGTATTTT,CASSPRTRAGTDTQYF
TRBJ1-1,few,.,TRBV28,TGTGCCAGCAGTCCCCTTTTGGGCGCCCAGAACACTGAAGCTTTCTTT,CASSPLLGAQNTEAFF
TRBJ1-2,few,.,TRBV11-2,TGTGCCAGCAGCCTACAGGGAACCACTGGCTACACCTTC,CASSLQGTTGYTF
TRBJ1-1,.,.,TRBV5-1,TGCGCCAGCAGCTTGGCCAGCGACAGTATGAACACTGAAGCTTTCTTT,CASSLASDSMNTEAFF
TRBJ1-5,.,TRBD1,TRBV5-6,TGTGCCAGCAGCCGTTACAGGGGAGGGAGCAATCAGCCCCAGCATTTT,CASSRYRGGSNQPQHF
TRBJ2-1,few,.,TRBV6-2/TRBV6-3,TGTGCCAGCAGTTACTTAGGACAGTCCTCCTACAATGAGCAGTTCTTC,CASSYLGQSSYNEQFF
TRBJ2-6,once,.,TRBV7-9,TGTGCCAGCAGGGCCCCGGGGGCTGGGGCCAACGTCCTGACTTTC,CASRAPGAGANVLTF
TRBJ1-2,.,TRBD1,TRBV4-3,TGCGCCAGCAGCCAAGATGCAGGGGGCGATTATGGCTACACCTTC,CASSQDAGGDYGYTF
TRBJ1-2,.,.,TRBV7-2,TGTGCCAGCAGCCATACAGGGAGGGACTATGGCTACACCTTC,CASSHTGRDYGYTF
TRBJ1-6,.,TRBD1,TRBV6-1,TGTGCCAGCAGTCGACAGGGGATCGATTCACCCCTCCACTTT,CASSRQGIDSPLHF
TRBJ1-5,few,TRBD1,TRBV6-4,TGTGCCACCGCCGGGACAGGGGATCAGCCCCAGCATTTT,CATAGTGDQPQHF
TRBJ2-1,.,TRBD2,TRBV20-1,TGCAGTGCTAAGGACTGGGGGGGAGAAAAACTCTATGAGCAGTTCTTC,CSAKDWGGEKLYEQFF
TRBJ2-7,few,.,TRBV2,TGTGCCAGCTCTTGGACCCGATACGAGCAGTACTTC,CASSWTRYEQYF
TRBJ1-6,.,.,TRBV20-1,TGCAGTGCTCGTCGGACAGTTTATGATTCACCCCTCCACTTT,CSARRTVYDSPLHF
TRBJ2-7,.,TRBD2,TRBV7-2,TGTGCCAGCAGCTTAACCAGCGGGGGGTCCTACGAGCAGTACTTC,CASSLTSGGSYEQYF
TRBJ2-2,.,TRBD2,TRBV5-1,TGCGCCAGCAGCTCCGGGGGGGTGTCCGTCTCACGGACCGGGGAGCTGTTTTTT,CASSSGGVSVSRTGELFF
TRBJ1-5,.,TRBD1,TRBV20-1,TGCAGTGCGCGGACAGGGTCGGGGGTTAGCAATCAGCCCCAGCATTTT,CSARTGSGVSNQPQHF